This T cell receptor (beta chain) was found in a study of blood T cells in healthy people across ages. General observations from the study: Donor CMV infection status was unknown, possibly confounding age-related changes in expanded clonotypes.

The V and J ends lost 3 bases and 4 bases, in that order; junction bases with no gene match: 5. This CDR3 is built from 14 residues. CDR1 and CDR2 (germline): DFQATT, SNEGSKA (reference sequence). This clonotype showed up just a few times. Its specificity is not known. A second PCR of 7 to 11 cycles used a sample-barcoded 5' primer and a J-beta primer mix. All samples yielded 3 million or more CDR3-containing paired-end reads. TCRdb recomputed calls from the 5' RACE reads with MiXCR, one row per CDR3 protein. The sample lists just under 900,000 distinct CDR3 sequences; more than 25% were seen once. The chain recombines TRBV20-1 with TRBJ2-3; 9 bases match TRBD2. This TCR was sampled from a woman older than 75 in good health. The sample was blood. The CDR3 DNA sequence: TGCAGTGCTAGGGCGGGGGGGCTGGCAGATACGCAGTATTTT. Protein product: CSARAGGLADTQYF.